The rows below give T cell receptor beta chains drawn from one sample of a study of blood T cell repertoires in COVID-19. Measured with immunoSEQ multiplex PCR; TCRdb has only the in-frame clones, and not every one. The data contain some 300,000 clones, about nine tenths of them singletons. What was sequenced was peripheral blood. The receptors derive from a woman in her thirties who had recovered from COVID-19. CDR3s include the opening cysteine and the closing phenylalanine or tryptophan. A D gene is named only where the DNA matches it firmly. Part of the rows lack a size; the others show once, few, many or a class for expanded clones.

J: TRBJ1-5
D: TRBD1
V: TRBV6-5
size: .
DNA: TGTGCCAGCAGGCGGACAGGGGGTCAGCCCCAGCATTTT
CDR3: CASRRTGGQPQHF

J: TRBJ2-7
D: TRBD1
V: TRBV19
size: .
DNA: TGTGCCGGAGGGGACAGGGACTCCTACGAGCAGTACTTC
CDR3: CAGGDRDSYEQYF

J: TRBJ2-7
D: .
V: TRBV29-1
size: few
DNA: TGCAGCGCCCGACTCGGAAGCGAGCAGTACTTC
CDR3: CSARLGSEQYF

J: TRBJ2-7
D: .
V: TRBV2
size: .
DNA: TGTGCCAGCAGTGTGGACAGACTCCCCGAGCAGTACTTC
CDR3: CASSVDRLPEQYF

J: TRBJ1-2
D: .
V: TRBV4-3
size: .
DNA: TGCGCCAGCAGCCATCTAAGACAGGCTAACTATGGCTACACCTTC
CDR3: CASSHLRQANYGYTF

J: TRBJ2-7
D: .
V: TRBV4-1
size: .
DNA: TGCGCCAGCAGCGTCTTAGGAGGAGGGTTCTCCGAGCAGTACTTC
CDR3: CASSVLGGGFSEQYF

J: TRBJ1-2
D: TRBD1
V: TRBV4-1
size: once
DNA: TGCGCCAGCAGCTCCACCTCCGGGACAGGGAGGTATGGCTACACCTTC
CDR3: CASSSTSGTGRYGYTF

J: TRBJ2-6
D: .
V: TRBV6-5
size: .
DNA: TGTGCCAGCAGGACTGGAGCCAACGTCCTGACTTTC
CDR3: CASRTGANVLTF

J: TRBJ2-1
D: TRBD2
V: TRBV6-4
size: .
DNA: TGTGCCAGCAGTGACGGGTCGGGGGGGGATGAGCAGTTCTTC
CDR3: CASSDGSGGDEQFF

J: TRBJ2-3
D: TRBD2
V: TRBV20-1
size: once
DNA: TGCAGTGCTAGTCGCTCTAGCGGGGGGCACCCCAGCACAGATACGCAGTATTTT
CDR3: CSASRSSGGHPSTDTQYF

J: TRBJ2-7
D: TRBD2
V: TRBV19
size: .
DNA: TGTGCCAGTAGTATTGAAGGTGGTCGGGGGGGGCAGACCTACGAGCAGTACTTC
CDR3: CASSIEGGRGGQTYEQYF

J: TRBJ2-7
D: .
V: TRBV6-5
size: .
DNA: TGTGCCAGCAGTTACTCGATTTCTGCGCCGGGGAACGAGCAGTACTTC
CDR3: CASSYSISAPGNEQYF

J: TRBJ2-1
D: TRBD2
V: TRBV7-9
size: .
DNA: TGTGCCAGCAGCCCCCGAGGGGCGGGGGGCTCCTACAATGAGCAGTTCTTC
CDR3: CASSPRGAGGSYNEQFF

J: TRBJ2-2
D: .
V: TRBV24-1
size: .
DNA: TGTGCCACCAGTGATTCCGTTGTGAACACCGGGGAGCTGTTTTTT
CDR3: CATSDSVVNTGELFF

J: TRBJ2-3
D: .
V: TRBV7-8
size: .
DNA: TGTGCCAGCAGCCCTTTTAGCACAGATACGCAGTATTTT
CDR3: CASSPFSTDTQYF

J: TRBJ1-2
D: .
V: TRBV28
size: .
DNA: TGTGCCAGCAACGGGGGGAATAACTATGGCTACACCTTC
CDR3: CASNGGNNYGYTF

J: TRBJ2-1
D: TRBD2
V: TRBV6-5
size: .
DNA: TGTGCCAGCAGTTCCTGGCTAGCGGGGGTTGATGAGCAGTTCTTC
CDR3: CASSSWLAGVDEQFF

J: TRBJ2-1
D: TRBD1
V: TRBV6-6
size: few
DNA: TGTGCCAGCACAAGGACAGGGGATAGCAATGAGCAGTTCTTC
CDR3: CASTRTGDSNEQFF

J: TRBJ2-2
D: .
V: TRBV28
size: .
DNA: TGTGCCAGCAGTCGGAGGTCGGACACCGGGGAGCTGTTTTTT
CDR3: CASSRRSDTGELFF

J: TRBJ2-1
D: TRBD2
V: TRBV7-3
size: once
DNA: TGTGCCAGCAGCTTAGGCTCATCAACTAGCGTGTACAATGAGCAGTTCTTC
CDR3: CASSLGSSTSVYNEQFF

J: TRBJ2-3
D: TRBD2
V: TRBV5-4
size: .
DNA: TGTGCCAGCAGCGCCGGACTAGCGGGGAGCACAGATACGCAGTATTTT
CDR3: CASSAGLAGSTDTQYF

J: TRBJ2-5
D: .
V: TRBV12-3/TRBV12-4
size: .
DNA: TGTGCCAGCAGTTTTAACTCCAAAGAGACCCAGTACTTC
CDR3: CASSFNSKETQYF

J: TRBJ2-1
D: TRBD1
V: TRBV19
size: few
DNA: TGTGCCAGTAGTACCTCGGGACAGGGTGTATGGAATGAGCAGTTCTTC
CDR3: CASSTSGQGVWNEQFF

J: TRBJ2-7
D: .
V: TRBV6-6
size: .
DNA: TGTGCCAGCAGCCCTGGCAGGGGTTCCTACGAGCAGTACTTC
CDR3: CASSPGRGSYEQYF

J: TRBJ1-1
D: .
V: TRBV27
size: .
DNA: TGTGCCAGCACCGTGGGGCAGCCTGAAGCTTTCTTT
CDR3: CASTVGQPEAFF

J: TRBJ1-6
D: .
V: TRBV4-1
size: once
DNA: TGCGCCAGCAGCCAAGCGGGGTTACTCTCGAATTCACCCCTCCACTTT
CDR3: CASSQAGLLSNSPLHF

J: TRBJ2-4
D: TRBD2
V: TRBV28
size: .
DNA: TGTGCCAGCAGTGAATCTAGCGGGGGGAGAAAAAACATTCAGTACTTC
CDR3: CASSESSGGRKNIQYF

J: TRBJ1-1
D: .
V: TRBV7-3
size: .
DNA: TGTGCCAGCAGCAGAGGAGGGAGCACTGAAGCTTTCTTT
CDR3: CASSRGGSTEAFF

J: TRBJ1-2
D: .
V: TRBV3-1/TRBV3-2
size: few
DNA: TGTGCCAGCAGCCAAGCCCGGGATGGCTACACCTTC
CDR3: CASSQARDGYTF

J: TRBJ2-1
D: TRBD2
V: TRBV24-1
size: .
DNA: TGTGCCACCAGTGACCGAGCAGCGGGGGCAATAGACAATGAGCAGTTCTTC
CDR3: CATSDRAAGAIDNEQFF

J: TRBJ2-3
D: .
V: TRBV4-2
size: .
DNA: TGTGCCAGCAGCCAAGTACAGAAGCGAGGGGGAGCACAACCCAGCACAGATACGCAGTATTTT
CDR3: CASSQVQKRGGAQPSTDTQYF

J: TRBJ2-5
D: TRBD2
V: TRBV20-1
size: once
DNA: TGCAGTGCAAGTCCGGCTAGCGGGGACCAAGAGACCCAGTACTTC
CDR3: CSASPASGDQETQYF